This is a list of T cell receptor beta chains from one sample in a study of T cell responses to AZD1222 COVID-19 vaccine. Some clones are missing from TCRdb's copy, which holds only in-frame ones; the method was immunoSEQ multiplex PCR. The sample consists of tens of thousands of clones, about 92% of them appearing once. The source was peripheral blood, collected on day 0 of AZD1222 vaccination. The receptors here all came from an adult in good health. Each CDR3 is given with its conserved first and last residue. A D gene is named only where the DNA matches it firmly. Clone sizes are given selectively: once, few, many, or a class where the clone is expanded.

D,size,V,J,CDR3,DNA
NA,NA,TRBV4-2,TRBJ1-1,CASSPGVYGLTEAFF,TGTGCCAGCAGCCCAGGGGTTTACGGCCTCACTGAAGCTTTCTTT
TRBD1,NA,TRBV6-5,TRBJ1-2,CASSSSGQYYGYTF,TGTGCCAGCAGTTCCTCGGGACAGTACTATGGCTACACCTTC
TRBD2,NA,TRBV7-3,TRBJ2-1,CASSPSGRAYNEQFF,TGTGCCAGCAGCCCAAGCGGGAGGGCCTACAATGAGCAGTTCTTC
NA,NA,TRBV28,TRBJ2-3,CASSPPGPTVGTQYF,TGTGCCAGCAGTCCCCCTGGACCTACCGTGGGTACGCAGTATTTT
TRBD1,NA,TRBV27,TRBJ1-1,CARTGRDTEAFF,TGTGCCAGGACAGGGCGGGACACTGAAGCTTTCTTT
TRBD2,NA,TRBV6-5,TRBJ2-7,CASTGLAGGPYEQYF,TGTGCCAGCACAGGACTAGCGGGAGGGCCCTACGAGCAGTACTTC
NA,NA,TRBV3-1/TRBV3-2,TRBJ2-5,CASSQAISRGTQETQYF,TGTGCCAGCAGCCAAGCCATTTCTCGCGGAACCCAAGAGACCCAGTACTTC
NA,once,TRBV20-1,TRBJ1-5,CSASRRPPRGQPQHF,TGCAGTGCTAGTAGGCGACCCCCCCGGGGACAGCCCCAGCATTTT
NA,NA,TRBV6-6,TRBJ2-7,CASSLNGGSYEQYF,TGTGCCAGCAGCCTCAATGGGGGCTCCTACGAGCAGTACTTC
TRBD2,NA,TRBV14,TRBJ2-3,CASSQLAGLQDTQYF,TGTGCCAGCAGCCAACTAGCGGGGCTTCAAGATACGCAGTATTTT
NA,NA,TRBV6-1,TRBJ1-1,CASSGPTGGLGAEAFF,TGTGCCAGCAGTGGCCCAACGGGGGGGTTGGGGGCTGAAGCTTTCTTT
NA,NA,TRBV4-1,TRBJ1-5,CASSQVPGDGDQPQHF,TGCGCCAGCAGCCAAGTTCCAGGGGACGGTGATCAGCCCCAGCATTTT
NA,NA,TRBV5-1,TRBJ2-5,CASSGRGREETQYF,TGCGCCAGCAGCGGAAGGGGTCGGGAAGAGACCCAGTACTTC
TRBD2,NA,TRBV19,TRBJ2-2,CASSPGLAAGELFF,TGTGCCAGTAGTCCGGGACTAGCGGCGGGGGAGCTGTTTTTT
TRBD1,NA,TRBV27,TRBJ2-1,CATRRPSQGVNEQFF,TGTGCCACCCGAAGGCCGTCGCAGGGGGTGAATGAGCAGTTCTTC
NA,few,TRBV2,TRBJ1-2,CASSGYPHEGYTF,TGTGCCAGCAGTGGCTACCCTCACGAAGGCTACACCTTC
NA,NA,TRBV7-8,TRBJ1-5,CASSTQGPTGSNQPQHF,TGTGCCAGCAGCACTCAGGGACCGACGGGGTCCAATCAGCCCCAGCATTTT
NA,NA,TRBV30,TRBJ1-6,CAWSPPQGYNSPLHF,TGTGCCTGGAGTCCTCCGCAGGGTTATAATTCACCCCTCCACTTT
NA,few,TRBV5-4,TRBJ1-1,CASSLQGNTEAFF,TGTGCCAGCAGCTTGCAGGGGAACACTGAAGCTTTCTTT
TRBD1,few,TRBV19,TRBJ1-5,CASSWTGFDSNQPQHF,TGTGCCAGTAGCTGGACAGGGTTTGATAGCAATCAGCCCCAGCATTTT
NA,NA,TRBV9,TRBJ2-7,CASSERMGEAYEQYF,TGTGCCAGCAGCGAAAGAATGGGGGAGGCCTACGAGCAGTACTTC
NA,NA,TRBV7-9,TRBJ2-2,CASSPPGGRGSGELFF,TGTGCCAGCAGCCCGCCGGGGGGCCGTGGGTCCGGGGAGCTGTTTTTT
NA,NA,TRBV19,TRBJ1-4,CASSMGGTNEKLFF,TGTGCCAGTAGTATGGGGGGGACTAATGAAAAACTGTTTTTT
NA,NA,TRBV6-5,TRBJ1-1,CASSSPRQNTEAFF,TGTGCCAGCAGTTCGCCCCGACAGAACACTGAAGCTTTCTTT
TRBD2,NA,TRBV10-3,TRBJ2-3,CASGGRGTDTQYF,TGTGCCTCGGGCGGGAGGGGTACAGATACGCAGTATTTT
NA,NA,TRBV27,TRBJ2-7,CASSLRGGENSYEQYF,TGTGCCAGCAGTTTAAGGGGGGGGGAAAACTCCTACGAGCAGTACTTC
NA,few,TRBV6-1,TRBJ1-5,CASSEGTQPQHF,TGTGCCAGCAGTGAAGGTACTCAGCCCCAGCATTTT
NA,NA,TRBV5-1,TRBJ2-3,CASSFTGGTGDTQYF,TGCGCCAGCAGCTTTACCGGGGGGACAGGAGATACGCAGTATTTT
TRBD1,NA,TRBV6-5,TRBJ2-1,CASYRDSYNEQFF,TGTGCCAGCTATCGGGACAGCTACAATGAGCAGTTCTTC
NA,NA,TRBV30,TRBJ2-3,CAWSVEADTQYF,TGTGCCTGGAGTGTAGAGGCAGATACGCAGTATTTT
NA,once,TRBV9,TRBJ1-1,CASSAGTRVTEAFF,TGTGCCAGCAGCGCAGGGACCAGGGTGACTGAAGCTTTCTTT
TRBD1,NA,TRBV11-2,TRBJ2-7,CASSLEGGWSSYEQYF,TGTGCCAGCAGCTTAGAAGGGGGCTGGAGCTCCTACGAGCAGTACTTC
NA,NA,TRBV5-6,TRBJ1-2,CASSLERRDYGYTF,TGTGCCAGCAGCTTGGAGCGGAGAGACTATGGCTACACCTTC
NA,NA,TRBV18,TRBJ1-4,CATKSGTSSEKLFF,TGTGCCACCAAGTCAGGGACAAGCTCGGAAAAACTGTTTTTT
NA,NA,TRBV7-7,TRBJ2-5,CASSFSTTAETQYF,TGTGCTAGCAGCTTTAGCACCACCGCGGAGACCCAGTACTTC
NA,NA,TRBV5-4,TRBJ2-6,CASSKQQLWGSGANVLTF,TGTGCCAGCAGCAAACAACAGCTATGGGGCTCTGGGGCCAACGTCCTGACTTTC
NA,few,TRBV6-1,TRBJ2-4,CASSEGRANIQYF,TGTGCCAGCAGTGAAGGACGAGCGAACATTCAGTACTTC
NA,NA,TRBV19,TRBJ2-6,CASSIPRSSGANVLTF,TGTGCCAGTAGTATCCCCAGGAGCTCTGGGGCCAACGTCCTGACTTTC
TRBD1,NA,TRBV19,TRBJ2-7,CASSEGQVLGEQYF,TGTGCCAGTAGCGAGGGACAGGTCCTTGGCGAGCAGTACTTC
TRBD1,NA,TRBV19,TRBJ1-4,CASSDRVTNEKLFF,TGTGCCAGTAGCGACAGGGTAACTAATGAAAAACTGTTTTTT
NA,NA,TRBV29-1,TRBJ2-7,CRECGPCYEQYF,TGCAGGGAGTGCGGTCCATGCTACGAGCAGTACTTC
NA,NA,TRBV4-1,TRBJ1-5,CASSQVADQPQHF,TGCGCCAGCAGCCAGGTGGCCGATCAGCCCCAGCATTTT
NA,NA,TRBV3-1/TRBV3-2,TRBJ2-2,CASSQSGDGELFF,TGTGCCAGCAGCCAATCAGGTGACGGGGAGCTGTTTTTT
NA,NA,TRBV3-1/TRBV3-2,TRBJ1-6,CASSQGGWPESSPLHF,TGTGCCAGCAGCCAAGGAGGATGGCCGGAGAGTTCACCCCTCCACTTT
NA,NA,TRBV15,TRBJ2-6,CATSTAHGVGGANVLTF,TGTGCCACCAGCACGGCACACGGGGTTGGTGGGGCCAACGTCCTGACTTTC
TRBD1,NA,TRBV29-1,TRBJ2-5,CSVRLWDRGGETQYF,TGCAGCGTACGTCTCTGGGACAGGGGTGGGGAGACCCAGTACTTC
TRBD1,NA,TRBV29-1,TRBJ2-6,CSAFPGTAGLVSGANVLTF,TGCAGCGCCTTCCCCGGGACAGCAGGTTTGGTGTCTGGGGCCAACGTCCTGACTTTC
NA,NA,TRBV28,TRBJ2-5,CASSLPTASQETQYF,TGTGCCAGCAGCCTCCCGACAGCGAGTCAAGAGACCCAGTACTTC
TRBD2,once,TRBV6-5,TRBJ2-1,CASSYSRTSGRLEQFF,TGTGCCAGCAGTTACTCGAGGACTAGCGGGAGACTTGAGCAGTTCTTC
NA,NA,TRBV9,TRBJ2-1,CASSVFQSSYSEQFF,TGTGCCAGCAGCGTATTTCAGAGCTCCTACAGTGAGCAGTTCTTC
NA,NA,TRBV28,TRBJ1-2,CASSLRGAGGYTF,TGTGCCAGCAGTTTAAGAGGGGCAGGGGGCTACACCTTC
NA,NA,TRBV3-1/TRBV3-2,TRBJ2-7,CASSQGSHEQYF,TGTGCCAGCAGCCAAGGCAGTCACGAGCAGTACTTC
NA,NA,TRBV3-1/TRBV3-2,TRBJ2-5,CASSLRLPQETQYF,TGTGCCAGCAGCCTTAGGCTACCACAAGAGACCCAGTACTTC
NA,NA,TRBV3-1/TRBV3-2,TRBJ1-2,CASSQDTGGYGYTF,TGTGCCAGCAGCCAAGATACAGGAGGGTATGGCTACACCTTC
NA,few,TRBV7-3,TRBJ1-1,CASSWSIYTEAFF,TGTGCCAGCAGCTGGAGCATTTACACTGAAGCTTTCTTT
TRBD1,NA,TRBV27,TRBJ2-2,CASSTGTATGELFF,TGTGCCAGCAGTACAGGGACAGCTACCGGGGAGCTGTTTTTT